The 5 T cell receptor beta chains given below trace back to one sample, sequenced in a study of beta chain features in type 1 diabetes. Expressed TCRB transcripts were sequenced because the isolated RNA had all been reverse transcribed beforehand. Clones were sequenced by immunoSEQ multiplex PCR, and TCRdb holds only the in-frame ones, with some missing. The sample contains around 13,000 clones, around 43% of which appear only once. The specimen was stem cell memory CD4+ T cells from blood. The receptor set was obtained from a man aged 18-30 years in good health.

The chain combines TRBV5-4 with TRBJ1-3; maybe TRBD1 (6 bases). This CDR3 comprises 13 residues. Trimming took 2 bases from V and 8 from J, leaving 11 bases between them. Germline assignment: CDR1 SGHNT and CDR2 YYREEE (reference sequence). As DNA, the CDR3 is TGTGCCAGCAGCTTTCCAGGGGTAGACACCATATATTTT. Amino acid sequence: CASSFPGVDTIYF.

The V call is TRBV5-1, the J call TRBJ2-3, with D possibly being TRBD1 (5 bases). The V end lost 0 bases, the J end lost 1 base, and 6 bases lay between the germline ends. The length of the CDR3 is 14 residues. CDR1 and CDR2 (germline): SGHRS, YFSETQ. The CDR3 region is CASSLEGGTDTQYF. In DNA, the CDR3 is TGCGCCAGCAGCTTGGAAGGGGGCACAGATACGCAGTATTTT.

The CDR3 nucleotides are TGTGCCAGCAGCTCCCTAGGGACAGGGATCGGCTACACCTTC. Translation: CASSSLGTGIGYTF. This rearrangement joins TRBV7-8 to TRBJ1-2; 9 bases map to TRBD1. This CDR3 has 14 residues. Per germline, CDR1 SGHVS and CDR2 FQNEAQ. Trimming cost V 4 bases and J 8 bases; bases outside gene matches: 8. The whole variable domain, filled in from reference TRBV7-8 and TRBJ1-2, reads GAGVSQSPRYKVAKRGQDVALRCDPISGHVSLFWYQQALGQGPEFLTYFQNEAQLDKSGLPSDRFFAERPEGSVSTLKIQRTQQEDSAVYLCASSSLGTGIGYTFGSGTRLTVV.

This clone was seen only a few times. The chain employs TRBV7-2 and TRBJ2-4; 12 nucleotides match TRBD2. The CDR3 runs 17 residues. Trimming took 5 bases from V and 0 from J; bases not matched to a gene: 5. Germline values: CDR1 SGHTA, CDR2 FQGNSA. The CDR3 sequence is CASSRTSGALAKNIQYF. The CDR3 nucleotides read TGTGCCAGCAGCCGGACTAGCGGGGCACTAGCCAAAAACATTCAGTACTTC.

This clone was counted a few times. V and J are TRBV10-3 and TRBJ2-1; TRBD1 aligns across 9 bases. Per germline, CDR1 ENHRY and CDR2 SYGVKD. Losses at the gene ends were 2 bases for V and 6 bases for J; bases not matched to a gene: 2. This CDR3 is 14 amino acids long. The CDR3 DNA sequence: TGTGCCATCAGTGAGGGACAGGGGATCAATGAGCAGTTCTTC. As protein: CAISEGQGINEQFF.